A selection of T cell receptor beta chains follows, all from one sample in a study of blood T cell repertoires in COVID-19. Data came from immunoSEQ multiplex PCR; TCRdb stores just in-frame clones and leaves some out. Here the sample spans some 250,000 clones, 80% to 85% being singletons. Input material: peripheral blood. The receptors come from a man aged 50 to 60 with active or convalescent COVID-19. The conserved cysteine and the conserved F or W are not part of the CDR3 here.

j_gene	v_gene	CDR3aa
TRBJ1-3	TRBV6-5	ASSSQGASGNTIY
TRBJ2-3	TRBV11-3	ASSPPGQGGTDTQY
TRBJ2-6	TRBV14	ASSQGASNTGANVLT
TRBJ2-1	TRBV9	ASSGGGDEQF
TRBJ2-5	TRBV7-3	ASSDGGAGETQY
TRBJ1-2	TRBV15	ATSREDRDNYGYT
TRBJ2-1	TRBV9	ASSGPRQRPYNEQF
TRBJ2-2	TRBV28	ASSSLRQGAATGELF
TRBJ1-1	TRBV28	ASSKPLSNTEAF
TRBJ2-1	TRBV18	ASSQLSGGARNEQF